The subject of this entry is one TCR beta chain. This sample was included in a study of Ad26.COV2.S vaccination and SARS-CoV-2 variants. The length of the CDR3 is 14 residues. The germline V gene has CDR1 MNHEY and CDR2 SMNVEV (reference sequence). Unmatched junction bases numbered 2, after V lost 3 bases and J lost 0 bases. Profiling relied on immunoSEQ multiplex PCR, and the TCRdb table lists in-frame clones only, not all of them. The table lists 250,000 to 300,000 clones, 70% to 90% of them singletons. Treatment indicated: about 20 received Ad26.COV2.S at low or high dose, single or two shots; about 5 received placebo; per-sample allocation not given. Samples came from day 63 after the first vaccine or placebo injection.

The starting material was peripheral blood, obtained in a trial of Ad26.COV2.S vaccine versus placebo. V and J are TRBV27 and TRBJ2-7, with TRBD1 matching 7 bases. This receptor was identified in a person aged 18-60 years who received the Ad26.COV2.S COVID-19 vaccine or a placebo. CDR3 sequence (DNA): TGTGCCAGCAGTTTGACAGGGATCTCCTACGAGCAGTACTTC. This gives the protein CASSLTGISYEQYF.